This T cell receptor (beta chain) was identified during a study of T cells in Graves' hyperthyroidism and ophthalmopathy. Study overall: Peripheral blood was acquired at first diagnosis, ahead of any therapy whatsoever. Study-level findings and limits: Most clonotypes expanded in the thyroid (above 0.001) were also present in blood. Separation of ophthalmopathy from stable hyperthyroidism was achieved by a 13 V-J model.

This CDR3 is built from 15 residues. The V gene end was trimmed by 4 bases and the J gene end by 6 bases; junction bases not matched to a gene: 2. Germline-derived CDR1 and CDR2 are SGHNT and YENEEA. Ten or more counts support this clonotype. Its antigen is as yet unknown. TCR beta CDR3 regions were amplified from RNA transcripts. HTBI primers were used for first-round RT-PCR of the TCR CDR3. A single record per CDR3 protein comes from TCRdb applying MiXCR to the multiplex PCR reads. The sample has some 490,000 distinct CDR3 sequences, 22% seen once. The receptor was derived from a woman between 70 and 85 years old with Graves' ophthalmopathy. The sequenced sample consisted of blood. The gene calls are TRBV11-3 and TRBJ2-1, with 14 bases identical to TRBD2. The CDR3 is CASSSGLAGGNEQFF. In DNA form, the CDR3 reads TGTGCCAGCAGCTCCGGACTAGCGGGAGGCAATGAGCAGTTCTTC.